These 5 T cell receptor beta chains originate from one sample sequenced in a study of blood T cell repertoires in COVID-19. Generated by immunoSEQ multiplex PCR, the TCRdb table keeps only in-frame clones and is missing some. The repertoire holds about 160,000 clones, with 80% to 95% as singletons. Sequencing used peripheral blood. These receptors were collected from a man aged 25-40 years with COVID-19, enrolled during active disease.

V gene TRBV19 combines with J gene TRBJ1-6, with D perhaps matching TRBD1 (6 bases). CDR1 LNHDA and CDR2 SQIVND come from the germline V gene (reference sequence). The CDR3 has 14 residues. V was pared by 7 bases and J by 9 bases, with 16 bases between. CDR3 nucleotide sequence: TGTGCCAGTATCCGGGCAGGGGCTGCTTCACCCCTCCACTTT. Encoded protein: CASIRAGAASPLHF.

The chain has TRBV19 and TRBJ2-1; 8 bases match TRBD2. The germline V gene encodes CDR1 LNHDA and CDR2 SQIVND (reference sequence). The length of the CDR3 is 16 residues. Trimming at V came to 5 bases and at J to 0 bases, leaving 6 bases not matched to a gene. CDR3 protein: CASSLLAGSSYNEQFF. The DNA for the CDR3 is TGTGCCAGTAGTCTCTTAGCGGGAAGCTCCTACAATGAGCAGTTCTTC. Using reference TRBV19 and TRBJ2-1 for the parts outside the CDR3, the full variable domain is DGGITQSPKYLFRKEGQNVTLSCEQNLNHDAMYWYRQDPGQGLRLIYYSQIVNDFQKGDIAEGYSVSREKKESFPLTVTSAQKNPTAFYLCASSLLAGSSYNEQFFGPGTRLTVL.

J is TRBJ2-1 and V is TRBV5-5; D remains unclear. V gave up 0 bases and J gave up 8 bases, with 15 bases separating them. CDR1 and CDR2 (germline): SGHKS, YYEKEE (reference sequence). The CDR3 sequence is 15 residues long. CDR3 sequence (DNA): TGTGCCAGCAGCTTGGCTCGACAACCAGGTGATGAGCAGTTCTTC. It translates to CASSLARQPGDEQFF.

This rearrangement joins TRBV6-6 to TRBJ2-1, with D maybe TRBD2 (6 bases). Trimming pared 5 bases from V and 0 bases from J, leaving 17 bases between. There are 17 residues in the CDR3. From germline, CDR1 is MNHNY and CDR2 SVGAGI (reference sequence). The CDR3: CASSPRGTPSSYNEQFF. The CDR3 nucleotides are TGTGCCAGCAGTCCCCGAGGGACTCCTAGCTCCTACAATGAGCAGTTCTTC.

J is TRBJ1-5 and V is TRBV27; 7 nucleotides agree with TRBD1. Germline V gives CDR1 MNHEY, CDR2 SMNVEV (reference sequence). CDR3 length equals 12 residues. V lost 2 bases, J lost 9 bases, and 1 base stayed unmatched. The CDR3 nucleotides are TGTGCCAGCAGTTTAAGGGACAGGCCCCAGCATTTT. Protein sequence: CASSLRDRPQHF.